These 14 T cell receptor beta chains were sequenced from one sample in a study of blood T cell repertoires in COVID-19. TCRdb's copy holds only in-frame clones and misses some; the assay was immunoSEQ multiplex PCR. Of 100,000 to 150,000 clones listed, roughly 84% are singletons. Source material: peripheral blood. These receptors were obtained from an elderly woman with acute or convalescent COVID-19.

CDR3 residues: CASSGMGPAQPQHF. The CDR3, as DNA: TGTGCCAGCAGTGGAATGGGGCCGGCTCAGCCCCAGCATTTT. The rearrangement links TRBV2 to TRBJ1-5; TRBD1 is a possible D gene (5 bases). Trimming left V 4 bases short and J 6 bases short, with 13 bases between. Germline V CDR1 and CDR2: SNHLY, FYNNEI. This CDR3 contains 14 residues.

This rearrangement joins TRBV5-1 to TRBJ2-5, with D perhaps TRBD2 (5 bases). The CDR3 sequence is 15 residues long. In germline, CDR1 is SGHRS, CDR2 YFSETQ. Trimming shortened V by 0 bases and J by 7 bases, and 16 bases separated the two germline ends. CDR3 loop: CASSLDSDTAGTQYF. The CDR3, as DNA: TGCGCCAGCAGCTTGGATTCTGACACCGCGGGGACCCAGTACTTC.

V and J are TRBV29-1 and TRBJ2-1; 14 nucleotides align to TRBD2. After removal of 7 bases from V and 7 bases from J, the junction contained 6 bases not matched to a gene. The CDR3 extends over 14 amino acids. Germline V gives CDR1 SQVTM, CDR2 ANQGSEA. The CDR3 DNA is TGCAGCGCATTGGGACTAGCGGGAGTGAATGAGCAGTTCTTC. This translates into CSALGLAGVNEQFF.

The chain employs TRBV7-9 and TRBJ1-5, with 7 bases that match TRBD1. CDR1 and CDR2 (germline): SEHNR, FQNEAQ (reference sequence). The trim removed 5 bases at V and 1 base at J, leaving 5 bases unmatched. This CDR3 has 15 amino acids. CDR3 in amino acids: CASSQQGSSNQPQHF. As DNA, the CDR3 is TGTGCCAGCAGCCAACAGGGGTCCAGCAATCAGCCCCAGCATTTT.

This clone was found once. The genes are TRBV28 and TRBJ2-2, with 9 bases that match TRBD2. From germline, CDR1 is MDHEN and CDR2 SYDVKM. V gave up 2 bases and J gave up 6 bases; unmatched junction bases: 4. This CDR3 contains 15 residues. The CDR3 bases are TGTGCCAGCAGTTTACATTTAGCGGGAGCCGGGGAGCTGTTTTTT. Its protein is CASSLHLAGAGELFF. Complete variable domain (other parts from reference TRBV28 and TRBJ2-2): DVKVTQSSRYLVKRTGEKVFLECVQDMDHENMFWYRQDPGLGLRLIYFSYDVKMKEKGDIPEGYSVSREKKERFSLILESASTNQTSMYLCASSLHLAGAGELFFGEGSRLTVL.

The J gene is TRBJ2-1, the V gene TRBV11-1; D gene ambiguous. The CDR3 runs 15 residues. V gave up 5 bases and J gave up 0 bases, with 11 bases separating them. Germline V CDR1 and CDR2: SGHAT, FQDESV (reference sequence). DNA of the CDR3: TGTGCCAGCAGCGGCGACTGGAGCTCCTACAATGAGCAGTTCTTC. It is translated as CASSGDWSSYNEQFF.

V usage is TRBV28 and J usage is TRBJ1-6, with 7 nucleotides matching TRBD1. The J segment lost 5 bases and the V segment lost 7 bases, leaving 5 bases of the junction unmatched. CDR1 and CDR2 (germline): MDHEN, SYDVKM. This CDR3 region has 14 residues. CDR3 in DNA: TGTGCCAGCAAAACGACAGGGAATAATTCACCCCTCCACTTT. Its protein is CASKTTGNNSPLHF.

DNA for the CDR3: TGTGCCAGCAGTCTGGGGGGATCTTCCTACGAGCAGTACTTC. It specifies CASSLGGSSYEQYF. This sequence joins TRBV6-5 and TRBJ2-7; D possibly corresponds to TRBD2 (6 bases). Trimming pared 5 bases from V and 1 base from J, leaving 12 bases between. Germline values: CDR1 MNHEY, CDR2 SVGAGI. The CDR3 is made up of 14 amino acids.

The chain couples TRBV19 to TRBJ1-4; tentatively, D is TRBD1 (5 bases). CDR3 length: 14 amino acids. CDR1 and CDR2 from the germline V gene are LNHDA and SQIVND (reference sequence). V was shortened by 5 bases and J by 2 bases, with 9 bases between the two germline ends. The CDR3 region is CASSDSATNEKLFF. The CDR3 DNA sequence: TGTGCCAGTAGTGACAGCGCGACTAATGAAAAACTGTTTTTT.

V usage is TRBV7-2 and J usage is TRBJ2-7, with 12 bases identical to TRBD2. The CDR3 totals 16 residues. V was pared by 7 bases and J by 4 bases, with 11 bases of the junction left unmatched. Germline V gene sequence: CDR1 SGHTA, CDR2 FQGNSA. CDR3 amino acids: CASTSRTSGDRYEQYF. The CDR3 nucleotides read TGTGCCAGCACCTCTCGGACTAGCGGGGATAGGTACGAGCAGTACTTC.

The genes are TRBV7-9 and TRBJ1-1; 7 nucleotides line up with TRBD1. Germline CDR1 SEHNR, CDR2 FQNEAQ (reference sequence). Trimming took 5 bases from V and 3 from J; bases not matched to a gene: 3. The CDR3 is 13 residues long. CDR3 sequence (DNA): TGTGCCAGCAGCCCGGGACAGTACACTGAAGCTTTCTTT. It translates to CASSPGQYTEAFF.

The V gene is TRBV7-9, the J gene TRBJ2-5; 7 bases line up with TRBD1. CDR1 is SEHNR, CDR2 FQNEAQ, per germline (reference sequence). The CDR3 is 14 amino acids. J was trimmed by 1 base and V by 6 bases; bases with no gene match: 5. The DNA for the CDR3 is TGTGCCAGCAGTCGCAGACAGGGCCAAGAGACCCAGTACTTC. It is translated as CASSRRQGQETQYF. Variable domain in full (rest from reference TRBV7-9 and TRBJ2-5): DTGVSQNPRHKITKRGQNVTFRCDPISEHNRLYWYRQTLGQGPEFLTYFQNEAQLEKSRLLSDRFSAERPKGSFSTLEIQRTEQGDSAMYLCASSRRQGQETQYFGPGTRLLVL.

This clone is labeled medium-sized (0.01 to 0.1%). The chain uses TRBV2 and TRBJ2-1; 9 nucleotides line up with TRBD1. J lost 5 bases, V lost 4 bases, and 6 bases had no gene match. CDR1 is SNHLY and CDR2 is FYNNEI in the germline V gene. The CDR3 has 15 residues. The CDR3 loop is CASSGQGQGDNEQFF. As DNA, the CDR3 is TGTGCCAGCAGTGGCCAGGGACAGGGAGACAATGAGCAGTTCTTC. Drawing the rest from reference TRBV2 and TRBJ2-1, the complete variable domain is EPEVTQTPSHQVTQMGQEVILRCVPISNHLYFYWYRQILGQKVEFLVSFYNNEISEKSEIFDDQFSVERPDGSNFTLKIRSTKLEDSAMYFCASSGQGQGDNEQFFGPGTRLTVL.

The chain joins TRBV6-5 to TRBJ1-5; the match to TRBD1 covers 7 bases. From germline, CDR1 is MNHEY and CDR2 SVGAGI. After removal of 5 bases from V and 3 bases from J, the junction contained 4 bases not matched to a gene. The CDR3 consists of 14 residues. CDR3 amino acids: CASSQDRNNQPQHF. The CDR3 DNA sequence: TGTGCCAGCAGTCAGGACAGGAACAATCAGCCCCAGCATTTT.